This T cell receptor (beta chain) was captured in a study of vaccination effects on CD4 cells after COVID-19. Germline CDR1 and CDR2: WNHNN and SYGVQD (reference sequence). There are 16 residues in the CDR3. After removal of 5 bases from V and 2 bases from J, the junction contained 10 bases not matched to a gene. Repertoires were generated with immunoSEQ multiplex PCR, while TCRdb's copy carries only in-frame clones and drops some. The sample records under 55,000 clones, less than 85% being singletons. Cells that had been cultured for 9 to 10 days were the source of isolated CD4+ T cells. Two doses of BNT162b2 or mRNA-1273 vaccine were administered to participants. Recipients of the vaccine had no prior SARS-CoV-2 infection and negative nucleocapsid antibodies. On days 3 and 7, fresh IL-2 medium replaced half the medium. As concerns this clone: What it recognizes is unknown.

The receptor comes from a human donor who received a COVID-19 vaccine. The input for sequencing was CD4+ T cells from PBMCs cultured without peptide, taken after COVID-19 vaccination. The chain links TRBV10-1 to TRBJ2-3; 7 bases align to TRBD1. CDR3 nucleotides: TGCGCCAGCAGTTTCGCGACAGGGAAGGCCACAGATACGCAGTATTTT. Translation: CASSFATGKATDTQYF.